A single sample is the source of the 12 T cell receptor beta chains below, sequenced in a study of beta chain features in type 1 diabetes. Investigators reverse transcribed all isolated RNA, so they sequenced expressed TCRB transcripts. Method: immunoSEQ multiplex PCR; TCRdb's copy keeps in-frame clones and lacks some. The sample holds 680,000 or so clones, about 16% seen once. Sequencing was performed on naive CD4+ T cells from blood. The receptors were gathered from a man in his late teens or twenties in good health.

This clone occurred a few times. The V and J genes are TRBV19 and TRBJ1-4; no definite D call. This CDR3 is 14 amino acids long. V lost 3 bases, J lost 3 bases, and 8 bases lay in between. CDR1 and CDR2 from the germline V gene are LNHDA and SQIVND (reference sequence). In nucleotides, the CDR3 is TGTGCCAGTAGTATCAGGCGATCTAATGAAAAACTGTTTTTT. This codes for CASSIRRSNEKLFF.

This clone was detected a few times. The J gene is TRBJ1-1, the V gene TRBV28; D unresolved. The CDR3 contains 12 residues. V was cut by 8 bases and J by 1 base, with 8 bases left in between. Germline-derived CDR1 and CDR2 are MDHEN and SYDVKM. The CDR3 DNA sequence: TGTGCCAGCTGGAAGTGGAACACTGAAGCTTTCTTT. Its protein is CASWKWNTEAFF.

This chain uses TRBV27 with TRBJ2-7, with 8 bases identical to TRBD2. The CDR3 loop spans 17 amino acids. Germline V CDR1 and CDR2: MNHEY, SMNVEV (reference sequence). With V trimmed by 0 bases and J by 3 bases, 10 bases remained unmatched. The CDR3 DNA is TGTGCCAGCAGTTTATCGATGGGACTAGTTGCTAACTACGAGCAGTACTTC. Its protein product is CASSLSMGLVANYEQYF.

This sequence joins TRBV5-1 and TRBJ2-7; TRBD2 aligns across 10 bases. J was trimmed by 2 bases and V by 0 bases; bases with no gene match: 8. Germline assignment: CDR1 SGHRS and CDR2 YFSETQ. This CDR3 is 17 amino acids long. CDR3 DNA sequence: TGCGCCAGCAGCTTGGGCGTACTAGCGGGGAACCCCTACGAGCAGTACTTC. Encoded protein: CASSLGVLAGNPYEQYF.

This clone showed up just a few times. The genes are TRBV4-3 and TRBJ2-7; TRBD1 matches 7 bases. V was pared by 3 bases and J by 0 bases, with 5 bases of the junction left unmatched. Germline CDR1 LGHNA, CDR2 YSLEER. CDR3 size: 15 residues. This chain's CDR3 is CASSHQDRASYEQYF. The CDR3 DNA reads TGCGCCAGCAGCCACCAAGACAGGGCCTCCTACGAGCAGTACTTC.

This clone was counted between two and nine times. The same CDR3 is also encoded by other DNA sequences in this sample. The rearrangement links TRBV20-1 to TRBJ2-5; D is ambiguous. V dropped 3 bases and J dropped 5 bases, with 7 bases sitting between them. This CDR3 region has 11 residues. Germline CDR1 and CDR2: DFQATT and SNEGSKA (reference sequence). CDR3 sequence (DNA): TGCAGTGCTAGGAAGGGTGAGACCCAGTACTTC. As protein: CSARKGETQYF.

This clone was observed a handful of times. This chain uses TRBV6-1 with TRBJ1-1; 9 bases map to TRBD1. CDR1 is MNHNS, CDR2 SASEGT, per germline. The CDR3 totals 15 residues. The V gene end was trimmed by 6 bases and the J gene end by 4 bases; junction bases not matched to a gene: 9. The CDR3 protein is CASSLEDRGSTEAFF. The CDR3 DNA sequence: TGTGCCAGCAGCTTGGAGGACAGGGGAAGCACTGAAGCTTTCTTT.

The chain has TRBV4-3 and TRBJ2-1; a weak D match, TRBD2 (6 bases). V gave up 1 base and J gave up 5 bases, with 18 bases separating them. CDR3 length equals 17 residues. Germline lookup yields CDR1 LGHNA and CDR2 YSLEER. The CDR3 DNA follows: TGCGCCAGCAGCCAAGTTCTCACGGGAGAGGGAGACAATGAGCAGTTCTTC. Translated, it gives CASSQVLTGEGDNEQFF.

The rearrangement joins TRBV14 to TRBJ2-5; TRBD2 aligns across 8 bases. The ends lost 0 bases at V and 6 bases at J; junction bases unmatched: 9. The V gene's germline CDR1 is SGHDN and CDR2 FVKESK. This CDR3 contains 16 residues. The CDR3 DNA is TGTGCCAGCAGCCAAGAACGAAGCGGGAGTGTAAAGACCCAGTACTTC. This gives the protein CASSQERSGSVKTQYF. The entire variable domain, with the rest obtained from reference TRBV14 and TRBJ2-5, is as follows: EAGVTQFPSHSVIEKGQTVTLRCDPISGHDNLYWYRRVMGKEIKFLLHFVKESKQDESGMPNNRFLAERTGGTYSTLKVQPAELEDSGVYFCASSQERSGSVKTQYFGPGTRLLVL.

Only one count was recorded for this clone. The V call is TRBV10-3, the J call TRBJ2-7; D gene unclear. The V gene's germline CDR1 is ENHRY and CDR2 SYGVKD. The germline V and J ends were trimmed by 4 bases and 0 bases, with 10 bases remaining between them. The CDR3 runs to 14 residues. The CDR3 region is CAISAISGSYEQYF. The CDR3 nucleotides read TGTGCCATCAGTGCCATCAGTGGCTCCTACGAGCAGTACTTC.

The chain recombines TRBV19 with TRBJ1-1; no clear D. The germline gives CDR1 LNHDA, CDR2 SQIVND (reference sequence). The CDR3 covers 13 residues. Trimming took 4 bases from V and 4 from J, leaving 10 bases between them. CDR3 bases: TGTGCCAGTAGTACTGCCCTTCGCACTGAAGCTTTCTTT. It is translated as CASSTALRTEAFF.

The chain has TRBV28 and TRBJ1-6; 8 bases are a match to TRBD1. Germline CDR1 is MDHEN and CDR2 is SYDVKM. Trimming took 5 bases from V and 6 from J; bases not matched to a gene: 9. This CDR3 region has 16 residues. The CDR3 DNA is TGTGCCAGCAGTCCCCGATCAGGGGGCATTAATTCACCCCTCCACTTT. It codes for CASSPRSGGINSPLHF.